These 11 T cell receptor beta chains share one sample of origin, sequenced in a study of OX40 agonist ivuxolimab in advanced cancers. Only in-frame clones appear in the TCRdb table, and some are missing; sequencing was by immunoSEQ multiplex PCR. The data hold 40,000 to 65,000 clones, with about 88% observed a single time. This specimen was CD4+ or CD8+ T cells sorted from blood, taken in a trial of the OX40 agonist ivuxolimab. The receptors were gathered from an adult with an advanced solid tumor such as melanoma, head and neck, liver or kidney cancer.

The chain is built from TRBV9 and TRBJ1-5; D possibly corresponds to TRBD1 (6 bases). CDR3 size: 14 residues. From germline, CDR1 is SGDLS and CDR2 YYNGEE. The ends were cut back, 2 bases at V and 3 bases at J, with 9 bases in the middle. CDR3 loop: CASSVGDNNQPQHF. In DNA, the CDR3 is TGTGCCAGCAGCGTCGGGGACAACAATCAGCCCCAGCATTTT.

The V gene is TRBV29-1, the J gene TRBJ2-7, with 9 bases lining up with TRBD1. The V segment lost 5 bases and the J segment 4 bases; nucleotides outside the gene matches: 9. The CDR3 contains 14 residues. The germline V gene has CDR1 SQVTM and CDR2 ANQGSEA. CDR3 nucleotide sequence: TGCAGCGTTAAGGGCCGGGACAGGGTATACGAGCAGTACTTC. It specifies CSVKGRDRVYEQYF.

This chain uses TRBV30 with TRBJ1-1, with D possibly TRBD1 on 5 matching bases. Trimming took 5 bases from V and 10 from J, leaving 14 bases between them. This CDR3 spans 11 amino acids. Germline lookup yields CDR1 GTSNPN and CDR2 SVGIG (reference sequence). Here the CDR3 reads CAWGDSSRAFF. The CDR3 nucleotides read TGTGCCTGGGGAGACAGCTCCAGAGCTTTCTTT.

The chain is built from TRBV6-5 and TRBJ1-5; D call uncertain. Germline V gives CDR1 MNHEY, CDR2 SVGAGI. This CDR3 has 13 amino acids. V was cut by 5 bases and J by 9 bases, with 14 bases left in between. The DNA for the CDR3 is TGTGCCAGCAGTGAAGCTGGGCCCCTGCCCCAGCATTTT. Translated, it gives CASSEAGPLPQHF.

This chain's CDR3 is CSVGGTANYGYTF. The CDR3 DNA reads as TGCAGCGTTGGGGGGACAGCAAACTATGGCTACACCTTC. The rearrangement links TRBV29-1 to TRBJ1-2, with 7 bases aligning to TRBD1. V dropped 4 bases and J dropped 2; count of bases not matched to a gene: 4. The CDR3 runs to 13 residues. Germline V gives CDR1 SQVTM, CDR2 ANQGSEA.

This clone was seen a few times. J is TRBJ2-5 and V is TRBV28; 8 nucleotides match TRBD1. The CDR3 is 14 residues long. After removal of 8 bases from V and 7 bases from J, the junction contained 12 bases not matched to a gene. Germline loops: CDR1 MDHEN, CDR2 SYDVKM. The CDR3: CASETGTGPGTQYF. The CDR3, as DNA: TGTGCCAGCGAGACCGGGACAGGACCGGGGACCCAGTACTTC.

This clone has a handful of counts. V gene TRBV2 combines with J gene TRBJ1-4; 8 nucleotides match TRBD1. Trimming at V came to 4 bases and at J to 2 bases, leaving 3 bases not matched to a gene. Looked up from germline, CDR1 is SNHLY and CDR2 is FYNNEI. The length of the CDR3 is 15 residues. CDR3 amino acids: CASSVTGVTNEKLFF. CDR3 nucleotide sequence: TGTGCCAGCAGTGTGACAGGGGTGACTAATGAAAAACTGTTTTTT.

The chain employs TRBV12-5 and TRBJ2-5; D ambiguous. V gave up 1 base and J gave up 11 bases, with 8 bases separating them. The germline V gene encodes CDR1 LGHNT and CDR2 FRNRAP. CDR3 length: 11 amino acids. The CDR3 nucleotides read TGTGCTAGTGGTTTGGCCGGTGAGCAGTACTTC. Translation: CASGLAGEQYF.

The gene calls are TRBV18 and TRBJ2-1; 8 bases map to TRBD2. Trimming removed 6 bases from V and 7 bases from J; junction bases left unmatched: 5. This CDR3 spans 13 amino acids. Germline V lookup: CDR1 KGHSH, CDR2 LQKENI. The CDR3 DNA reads TGTGCCAGCTCCCCGCCGGGGGGGAATGAGCAGTTCTTC. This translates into CASSPPGGNEQFF.

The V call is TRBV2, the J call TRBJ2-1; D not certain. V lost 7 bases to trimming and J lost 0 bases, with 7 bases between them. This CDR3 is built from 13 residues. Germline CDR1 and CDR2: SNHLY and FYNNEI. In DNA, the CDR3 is TGTGCCAGCATGAGGAGCTCCTACAATGAGCAGTTCTTC. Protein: CASMRSSYNEQFF.

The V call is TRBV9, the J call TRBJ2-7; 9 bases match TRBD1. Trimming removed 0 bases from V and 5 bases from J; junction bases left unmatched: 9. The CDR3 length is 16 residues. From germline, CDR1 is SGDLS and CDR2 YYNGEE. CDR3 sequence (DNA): TGTGCCAGCAGCGTAGGGCTGGGACAGGGCTTGGACGAGCAGTACTTC. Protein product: CASSVGLGQGLDEQYF.